A single sample is the source of the 28 T cell receptor beta chains below, sequenced in a study of OX40 agonist ivuxolimab in advanced cancers. Produced via immunoSEQ multiplex PCR; TCRdb's table is partial and in-frame only. The profile shows about 20,000 clones, around 90% of them singletons. Sequences were derived from CD4+ or CD8+ T cells sorted from blood, sampled in a trial of the OX40 agonist ivuxolimab. All receptors come from an adult with an advanced solid tumor such as melanoma, head and neck, liver or kidney cancer.

The V and J genes are TRBV27 and TRBJ2-2, with TRBD2 matching 9 bases. The CDR3 runs 21 residues. The V segment lost 1 base and the J segment 3 bases; nucleotides outside the gene matches: 18. CDR1 is MNHEY and CDR2 is SMNVEV in the germline V gene (reference sequence). CDR3 DNA: TGTGCCAGCAGTTTATTGGCCCCCCTTAGGAGCGGGGGGAAAGACACCGGGGAGCTGTTTTTT. It specifies CASSLLAPLRSGGKDTGELFF.

The rearrangement uses TRBV7-9 and TRBJ2-7; 7 positions agree with TRBD2. With V trimmed by 1 base and J by 2 bases, 8 bases remained unmatched. The CDR3 spans 16 residues. Germline CDR1 SEHNR, CDR2 FQNEAQ (reference sequence). Written as DNA, the CDR3 is TGTGCCAGCAGCTTAGGGTTCGGGGGGAAGGCCTACGAGCAGTACTTC. Its translation: CASSLGFGGKAYEQYF. Drawing the rest from reference TRBV7-9 and TRBJ2-7, the complete variable domain is DTGVSQNPRHKITKRGQNVTFRCDPISEHNRLYWYRQTLGQGPEFLTYFQNEAQLEKSRLLSDRFSAERPKGSFSTLEIQRTEQGDSAMYLCASSLGFGGKAYEQYFGPGTRLTVT.

The chain links TRBV2 to TRBJ1-1; D is undetermined. Looked up from germline, CDR1 is SNHLY and CDR2 is FYNNEI. The CDR3 is 12 residues long. Trimming removed 6 bases at V and 1 base at J, with 6 bases between. The CDR3 region is CASRTANTEAFF. For the CDR3, the DNA is TGTGCCAGCAGGACGGCGAACACTGAAGCTTTCTTT.

This clone is medium-sized in the sample. This same CDR3 is encoded by further DNA sequences in the sample. The V gene is TRBV19, the J gene TRBJ1-1; D unclear. This CDR3 is 13 amino acids long. Looked up from germline, CDR1 is LNHDA and CDR2 is SQIVND (reference sequence). Trimming stripped 5 bases from V and 5 bases from J, with 12 bases between. The CDR3 reads CASSFAGGTEAFF. CDR3 nucleotide sequence: TGTGCCAGTAGTTTCGCGGGAGGGACTGAAGCTTTCTTT.

CDR3 DNA sequence: TGTGCTAGTGCTACGTCGGACTACGCCTCACCAGATACGCAGTATTTT. This sequence encodes CASATSDYASPDTQYF. The rearrangement uses TRBV12-5 and TRBJ2-3, with D maybe TRBD2 (6 bases). Germline V gene lookup returns CDR1 LGHNT and CDR2 FRNRAP. This CDR3 has 16 residues. V gave up 7 bases and J gave up 4 bases, with 21 bases separating them.

The chain is built from TRBV7-9 and TRBJ2-3, with D maybe TRBD2 (6 bases). Trimming cost V 5 bases and J 3 bases, with 18 bases left between them. CDR1 is SEHNR and CDR2 is FQNEAQ in the germline V gene (reference sequence). The CDR3 consists of 16 residues. The CDR3, as DNA: TGTGCCAGCAGCCCCCGTGGAGGGGAGAGAACAGATACGCAGTATTTT. It encodes CASSPRGGERTDTQYF.

The rearrangement links TRBV30 to TRBJ1-3, with unresolved D. This CDR3 is 14 amino acids long. Germline CDR1 and CDR2: GTSNPN and SVGIG (reference sequence). Between the trimmed V and J ends, which lost 0 bases and 0 bases, there was a span of 6 bases. The CDR3 loop is CAWSVTDSGNTIYF. The CDR3 nucleotides read TGTGCCTGGAGTGTAACGGACTCTGGAAACACCATATATTTT.

The genes are TRBV5-1 and TRBJ2-7, with TRBD1 matching over 9 bases. CDR3 length equals 15 residues. Germline V gives CDR1 SGHRS, CDR2 YFSETQ. Trimming cost V 4 bases and J 2 bases; bases outside gene matches: 7. The CDR3 bases are TGCGCCAGCAGCATGGGACAGGGAACACCCTACGAGCAGTACTTC. This sequence encodes CASSMGQGTPYEQYF.

This chain uses TRBV30 with TRBJ1-1; D is uncertain. Trimming pared 2 bases from V and 7 bases from J, leaving 11 bases between. Germline-derived CDR1 and CDR2 are GTSNPN and SVGIG (reference sequence). CDR3 length: 12 residues. This CDR3 is CAWSSRTIEAFF. The CDR3, as DNA: TGTGCCTGGAGTTCGCGAACCATTGAAGCTTTCTTT.

The CDR3 loop reads CASSLRSGGYQETQYF. The CDR3, as DNA: TGTGCCAGCAGCTTAAGGTCAGGGGGCTACCAAGAGACCCAGTACTTC. The chain uses TRBV7-8 and TRBJ2-5; 8 positions agree with TRBD1. CDR1 and CDR2 (germline): SGHVS, FQNEAQ. Trimming at V came to 2 bases and at J to 0 bases, leaving 5 bases not matched to a gene. This CDR3 region has 16 residues.

The rearrangement links TRBV4-1 to TRBJ2-5; no reliable D call. V lost 0 bases to trimming and J lost 5 bases, with 10 bases between them. The CDR3 runs 14 residues. Germline values: CDR1 MGHRA, CDR2 YSYEKL. CDR3 in amino acids: CASSQEVARETQYF. In nucleotides, the CDR3 is TGCGCCAGCAGCCAAGAGGTGGCCCGGGAGACCCAGTACTTC.

The count of this clone is one. The chain has TRBV19 and TRBJ1-2, with D hard to call. The ends were cut back, 5 bases at V and 9 bases at J, with 4 bases in the middle. The CDR3 extends over 9 amino acids. Germline loops: CDR1 LNHDA, CDR2 SQIVND (reference sequence). In DNA form, the CDR3 reads TGTGCCAGTAGTCTAAGCTACACCTTC. Residues: CASSLSYTF.

This clone appeared once. The chain employs TRBV19 and TRBJ1-5, with TRBD1 identical over 10 bases. The CDR3 length is 16 residues. CDR1 is LNHDA and CDR2 is SQIVND in the germline V gene (reference sequence). Trimming at V came to 6 bases and at J to 4 bases, leaving 9 bases not matched to a gene. DNA of the CDR3: TGTGCCAGTAGAGGACAGGGGGGTTCGTTTAATCAGCCCCAGCATTTT. It is translated as CASRGQGGSFNQPQHF.

V gene TRBV5-1 combines with J gene TRBJ2-7, with D unclear. The V end lost 0 bases, the J end lost 6 bases, and 10 bases lay between the germline ends. The CDR3 has 13 amino acids. CDR1 and CDR2 from the germline V gene are SGHRS and YFSETQ. The CDR3 DNA is TGCGCCAGCAGCTTGGAAGACAACACCGAGCAGTACTTC. Its protein is CASSLEDNTEQYF.

For this clone: Within the sample, other DNA sequences also encode this same CDR3. CDR3 bases: TGTGCCAGCAGTTACGGAGGCATGAACACTGAAGCTTTCTTT. Protein sequence: CASSYGGMNTEAFF. This rearrangement joins TRBV6-5 to TRBJ1-1; D call uncertain. Germline loops: CDR1 MNHEY, CDR2 SVGAGI. The CDR3 loop spans 14 amino acids. The V end lost 2 bases, the J end lost 0 bases, and 7 bases lay between the germline ends.

The rearrangement joins TRBV5-4 to TRBJ1-6; the match to TRBD1 covers 8 bases. The germline V gene has CDR1 SGHNT and CDR2 YYREEE (reference sequence). V shed 2 bases, J shed 10 bases, and the junction held 5 bases outside the gene matches. The CDR3 covers 14 residues. DNA for the CDR3: TGTGCCAGCAGCTTAGGACAGGGAATCTCACCCCTCCACTTT. Its translation: CASSLGQGISPLHF.

A remark on this clone: The sample has other DNA sequences that encode this CDR3 too. The chain recombines TRBV30 with TRBJ2-2; D perhaps matches TRBD2 (5 bases). Germline-derived CDR1 and CDR2 are GTSNPN and SVGIG (reference sequence). The CDR3 length is 13 residues. V gave up 0 bases and J gave up 5 bases, with 7 bases separating them. CDR3 sequence: CAWSVGDTGELFF. For the CDR3, the DNA is TGTGCCTGGAGTGTCGGGGATACCGGGGAGCTGTTTTTT. Together with reference TRBV30 and TRBJ2-2, the CDR3 gives the full variable domain: SQTIHQWPATLVQPVGSPLSLECTVEGTSNPNLYWYRQAAGRGLQLLFYSVGIGQISSEVPQNLSASRPQDRQFILSSKKLLLSDSGFYLCAWSVGDTGELFFGEGSRLTVL.

V gene TRBV6-5 combines with J gene TRBJ1-5, with TRBD1 identical over 10 bases. CDR3 size: 15 residues. V lost 5 bases to trimming and J lost 4 bases; unmatched junction nucleotides: 5. Germline values: CDR1 MNHEY, CDR2 SVGAGI. This CDR3 reads CASSMGQGLNQPQHF. The CDR3 DNA follows: TGTGCCAGCAGTATGGGACAGGGGCTAAATCAGCCCCAGCATTTT.

The chain has TRBV9 and TRBJ2-1, with D perhaps matching TRBD1 or TRBD2 (5 bases each). Trimming took off 0 bases at V and 5 bases at J, with 12 bases between the two ends. The CDR3 length is 15 residues. CDR1 is SGDLS, CDR2 YYNGEE, per germline. For the CDR3, the DNA is TGTGCCAGCAGCGTAGGGGGGACGGAGCACAATGAGCAGTTCTTC. This translates into CASSVGGTEHNEQFF.

The chain is built from TRBV5-1 and TRBJ2-5; D tentatively reads TRBD1 or TRBD2 (5 bases each). The germline V gene has CDR1 SGHRS and CDR2 YFSETQ. CDR3 size: 16 residues. Trimming took 4 bases from V and 4 from J, leaving 20 bases between them. The CDR3, as DNA: TGCGCCAGCAGCAGGGGACCGCAAGGGGCGGTAGAGACCCAGTACTTC. Translation: CASSRGPQGAVETQYF. The whole variable domain, filled in from reference TRBV5-1 and TRBJ2-5, reads KAGVTQTPRYLIKTRGQQVTLSCSPISGHRSVSWYQQTPGQGLQFLFEYFSETQRNKGNFPGRFSGRQFSNSRSEMNVSTLELGDSALYLCASSRGPQGAVETQYFGPGTRLLVL.

The J gene is TRBJ2-7, the V gene TRBV6-4; D possibly corresponds to TRBD1 (5 bases). This CDR3 spans 14 amino acids. CDR1 is MRHNA, CDR2 SNTAGT, per germline. Deletions cut 2 bases from V and 1 base from J, with 9 bases between. CDR3 nucleotide sequence: TGTGCCAGCAGTGACAGGGCAGGGTCCTACGAGCAGTACTTC. It translates to CASSDRAGSYEQYF.

This chain uses TRBV7-9 with TRBJ2-7; 11 positions match TRBD1. The CDR3 consists of 16 residues. J gave up 5 bases and V 5 bases, and 11 bases lay outside the gene matches. CDR1 SEHNR and CDR2 FQNEAQ come from the germline V gene (reference sequence). For the CDR3, the DNA is TGTGCCAGCAGCGCGGGACAGGGGGTAAACTTGCACGAGCAGTACTTC. Amino acids: CASSAGQGVNLHEQYF.

This sequence joins TRBV5-1 and TRBJ2-7; D is perhaps TRBD1 (6 bases). CDR1 and CDR2 (germline): SGHRS, YFSETQ. V shed 0 bases and J shed 1 base, with 11 bases lying between them. The CDR3 covers 15 residues. CDR3 sequence: CASSLGPGVSYEQYF. For the CDR3, the DNA is TGCGCCAGCAGCTTGGGGCCAGGGGTTTCCTACGAGCAGTACTTC.

This clone was detected once. This chain connects TRBV7-9 to TRBJ2-5, with D perhaps matching TRBD1 (6 bases). Germline CDR1 and CDR2: SEHNR and FQNEAQ (reference sequence). V lost 2 bases to trimming and J lost 3 bases, with 13 bases between them. CDR3 length: 15 amino acids. The CDR3, as DNA: TGTGCCAGCAGCTTAAGGTGGGACACAGAAGAGACCCAGTACTTC. As protein: CASSLRWDTEETQYF.

Only one count was recorded for this clone. This chain links TRBV6-5 with TRBJ2-3, with a weak D call TRBD2 (6 bases). There are 15 residues in the CDR3. Trimming cost V 2 bases and J 3 bases, with 12 bases left between them. Germline CDR1 and CDR2: MNHEY and SVGAGI. The CDR3 protein is CASSYGGLVTDTQYF. CDR3 nucleotides: TGTGCCAGCAGTTACGGGGGACTGGTTACAGATACGCAGTATTTT.

CDR3 sequence reads: CASSKQSYEQYF. The CDR3 DNA reads TGTGCCAGCAGCAAACAGAGCTACGAGCAGTACTTC. V gene TRBV7-9 combines with J gene TRBJ2-7; unclear D gene. Germline-derived CDR1 and CDR2 are SEHNR and FQNEAQ (reference sequence). The V and J ends lost 5 bases and 3 bases respectively, with 8 bases between them. The CDR3 runs 12 residues.

The CDR3 DNA reads TGTGCCAGCAGTGACAACCGGGACAGCCGGAGCTCCTATAATTCACCCCTCCACTTT. Translating it yields CASSDNRDSRSSYNSPLHF. V gene TRBV6-1 combines with J gene TRBJ1-6, with 7 bases matching TRBD1. The V gene's germline CDR1 is MNHNS and CDR2 SASEGT. The CDR3 runs to 19 residues. After removal of 3 bases from V and 0 bases from J, the junction contained 11 bases not matched to a gene.

The J gene is TRBJ2-7, the V gene TRBV2, with 8 bases aligning to TRBD2. CDR3 length equals 14 residues. The germline gives CDR1 SNHLY, CDR2 FYNNEI. The V gene end was trimmed by 4 bases and the J gene end by 2 bases; junction bases not matched to a gene: 4. CDR3 residues: CASSGGGRPYEQYF. CDR3 coding DNA: TGTGCCAGCAGTGGCGGGGGGAGGCCCTACGAGCAGTACTTC. The full variable domain, completed using reference TRBV2 and TRBJ2-7, is EPEVTQTPSHQVTQMGQEVILRCVPISNHLYFYWYRQILGQKVEFLVSFYNNEISEKSEIFDDQFSVERPDGSNFTLKIRSTKLEDSAMYFCASSGGGRPYEQYFGPGTRLTVT.